This T cell receptor (beta chain) was profiled in a study of T cell responses to AZD1222 COVID-19 vaccine. Repertoires were generated with immunoSEQ multiplex PCR, while TCRdb's copy carries only in-frame clones and drops some. Found here are around 120,000 clones, roughly 90% of them singletons; the top ten hold less than 4.5%. The CDR3 covers 13 residues. The germline gives CDR1 SGHAT, CDR2 FQNNGV. The V and J ends lost 5 bases and 3 bases, in that order; junction bases with no gene match: 2. V usage is TRBV11-2 and J usage is TRBJ2-3; 7 positions agree with TRBD1. The receptor comes from an adult in good health. This material consisted of peripheral blood, taken on day 0 of AZD1222 vaccination. CDR3 nucleotide sequence: TGTGCCAGCAGCACGGACAGGACAGATACGCAGTATTTT. Translating it yields CASSTDRTDTQYF. The full variable domain, completed using reference TRBV11-2 and TRBJ2-3, is EAGVAQSPRYKIIEKRQSVAFWCNPISGHATLYWYQQILGQGPKLLIQFQNNGVVDDSQLPKDRFSAERLKGVDSTLKIQPAKLEDSAVYLCASSTDRTDTQYFGPGTRLTVL.